Following are 5 T cell receptor beta chains from one sample sequenced in a study of OX40 agonist ivuxolimab in advanced cancers. Measured with immunoSEQ multiplex PCR; TCRdb has only the in-frame clones, and not every one. This table has some 40,000 clones, approximately 91% appearing once. The specimen was CD4+ or CD8+ T cells sorted from blood, collected in a trial of the OX40 agonist ivuxolimab. These receptors all stem from an adult with an advanced solid tumor such as melanoma, head and neck, liver or kidney cancer.

This clone has a count of ten or more. The chain combines TRBV28 with TRBJ2-7, with TRBD1 matching over 11 bases. CDR3 length: 14 residues. Germline V gene lookup returns CDR1 MDHEN and CDR2 SYDVKM. With 4 bases clipped from V and 6 bases from J, the junction kept 5 bases outside the gene matches. CDR3: CASSSDRGRFEQYF. Here the CDR3 DNA reads TGTGCCAGCAGTTCGGACAGGGGGCGCTTCGAGCAGTACTTC.

In its sample, this clone is medium-sized. The chain couples TRBV6-5 to TRBJ2-7; TRBD1 might be the D (5 bases). The CDR3 consists of 14 residues. Germline CDR1 reads MNHEY; CDR2 reads SVGAGI. The V and J ends lost 2 bases and 3 bases respectively, with 11 bases between them. CDR3 region: CASSYGAASYEQYF. The CDR3 coding sequence is TGTGCCAGCAGTTACGGGGCAGCGAGCTACGAGCAGTACTTC.

The rearrangement links TRBV7-2 to TRBJ2-1; tentatively, D is TRBD1 or TRBD2 (5 bases each). Germline CDR1 and CDR2: SGHTA and FQGNSA. The CDR3 is 14 residues long. The V and J ends lost 1 base and 9 bases respectively, with 13 bases between them. CDR3 nucleotides: TGTGCCAGCAGCTTAGGGCCAGGGACGGGTGAGCAGTTCTTC. The encoded protein is CASSLGPGTGEQFF.

This clone came up once. The chain recombines TRBV9 with TRBJ1-1; D is unclear. The germline V and J ends were trimmed by 1 base and 5 bases, with 9 bases remaining between them. CDR1 and CDR2 (germline): SGDLS, YYNGEE. The CDR3 is 13 amino acids. CDR3 loop: CASSVFGGTEAFF. For the CDR3, the DNA is TGTGCCAGCAGCGTATTCGGTGGAACTGAAGCTTTCTTT.

The gene calls are TRBV19 and TRBJ2-1; 8 bases are shared with TRBD2. Unmatched junction bases numbered 5, after V lost 4 bases and J lost 3 bases. Germline V gene lookup returns CDR1 LNHDA and CDR2 SQIVND (reference sequence). CDR3 length equals 15 residues. CDR3 amino acids: CASSTGTSYYNEQFF. The CDR3 bases are TGTGCCAGTAGTACAGGGACTAGTTACTACAATGAGCAGTTCTTC.